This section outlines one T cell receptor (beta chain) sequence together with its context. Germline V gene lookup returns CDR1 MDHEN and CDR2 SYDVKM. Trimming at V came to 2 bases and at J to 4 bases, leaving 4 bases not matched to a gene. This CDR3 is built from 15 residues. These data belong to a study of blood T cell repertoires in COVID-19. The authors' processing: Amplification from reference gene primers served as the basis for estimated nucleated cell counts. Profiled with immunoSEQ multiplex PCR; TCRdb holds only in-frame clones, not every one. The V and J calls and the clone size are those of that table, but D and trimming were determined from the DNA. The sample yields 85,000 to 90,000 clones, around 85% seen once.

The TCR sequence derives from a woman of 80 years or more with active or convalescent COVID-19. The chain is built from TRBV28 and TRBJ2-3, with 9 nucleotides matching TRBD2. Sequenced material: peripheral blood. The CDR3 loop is CASSLNSGSPDTQYF. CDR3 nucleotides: TGTGCCAGCAGTTTAAATAGCGGGAGTCCAGATACGCAGTATTTT.